This T cell receptor (beta chain) came from a study of T cell clones after liver transplantation (dated by TCRdb to between 2018 and 2021). As for the study more broadly: ITN030ST, the source of the samples, was a randomized trial that attempted immunosuppression withdrawal within 2 years of liver transplantation. Until randomization at 12-24 months post-transplant, subjects were given standard immunosuppression, with no induction therapy. A cohort of 8 liver transplant recipients was studied, of whom 3 were classified as tolerant and 5 as non-tolerant. Tolerance was defined as complete immunosuppression withdrawal for at least one year with no rise in liver enzymes beyond twice the upper limit of normal. As an antigen-independent comparator for the donor-reactive sequences, third party-reactive TCRbeta sequences from pre-transplant MLRs were identified as well. Of the eight recipients, a few were HCV-positive, while the remaining recipients had been transplanted for non-autoimmune, non-viral indications. Blood samples were collected pre-transplant, pre-randomization before withdrawal, and post-randomization after either full withdrawal or failed withdrawal. Donor-reactive T cell clones were identified by TCRbeta sequencing following a pre-transplant mixed lymphocyte reaction and were subsequently tracked in post-transplant blood. General findings and caveats noted by the study authors: Donor-reactive sequences decreased more than third party-reactive sequences, which suggests partial antigen-specific deletion that was not related to withdrawal success. The conclusions were considered preliminary, being limited by small, heterogeneous patient numbers and non-standardized post-transplant time points. Low numbers of available donor cells limited the measurable donor-reactive repertoire in two subjects. When repertoire turnover was accounted for, significantly reduced detection of donor-reactive sequences was found in 7 of 8 subjects for CD4 and in 8 of 8 subjects for CD8. Because no allograft tissue specimens were available, donor-reactive T cells may have migrated into the graft instead of being deleted. In most of the 8 subjects, circulating donor-reactive CD4 TCRbeta sequences decreased significantly after transplant, regardless of tolerance or HCV status.

Comments on this clone: Its target antigen remains unknown. Base qualities are not recorded, but no much larger clone differs from it by a single base.

High-throughput TCRbeta CDR3 sequencing of frozen genomic DNA was performed by immunoSEQ, with PCR amplification, mapping, bias correction and internal controls included. From the authors' description of their analysis: Only productive rearrangements were retained, and each unique TCRbeta sequence was defined by its CDR3 nucleotide sequence together with its V and J gene. A sequence counted as donor-reactive only if the sequence showed at least 5-fold expansion in CFSE-low cells compared with unstimulated pre-transplant cells and had a frequency of at least 0.01%. Minimum frequency thresholds were set for each subject based on the unstimulated sample with the lowest template count, ensuring at least 90% detection power. Jensen-Shannon divergence between the top 1000 TCRbeta sequences post-transplant and pre-transplant was used to measure repertoire turnover. Changes in detection of donor-reactive sequences were assessed with two-sided Fisher's exact tests. TCRdb retrieved this table from immuneACCESS and kept in-frame rearrangements only. Not all clones are present; in checked studies, unresolved V genes account for under half, and no reason is known for the remainder. V and J calls and clone size are those listed in that table; D and trimming were worked out from the DNA. Recorded for this sample are 95,000 to 130,000 clones; roughly nine tenths of them occurred a single time. Clones ranked in the top ten supply about 0.8% of the sample.

Unstimulated PBMCs, after thawing, were stained for CD3, CD4 and CD8 and then FACS-sorted into CD3+CD4+ and CD3+CD8+ populations. Each of the 8 studied subjects was randomized to immunosuppression withdrawal. The Qiagen DNeasy Blood and Tissue Kit was used to isolate genomic DNA. Taken from the germline V gene, the CDR1 and CDR2 loops are SGHVS and FQNEAQ. The CDR3 holds 15 amino acids from the cysteine to the phenylalanine. The read is trimmed to its CDR3 DNA, 45 bases read in frame from base 1. Trimming removed 4 bases from V and 0 bases from J; the gene matches leave 6 bases unexplained. The TCR sequence derives from a human patient who received a liver transplant. Because of the transplant, the T cells may be the graft donor's rather than the patient's own. The chain links TRBV7-8 with TRBJ2-7; TRBD1 fits 7 bases in the junction. Here the sequenced sample was CD4+ T cells from blood, taken 12 months after liver transplant. The nucleotides read TGTGCCAGCAGCTCCCGTGAGGGGGCCTCCTACGAGCAGTACTTC. Its translation is CASSSREGASYEQYF.